This T cell receptor (beta chain) was sequenced for a study of radiation and T cells in renal cell carcinoma (dated by TCRdb to 2020 to 2021). Study-level background: In total, almost 55 samples, comprising approximately 25 tumors and some 27 peripheral blood samples, were subjected to TCR beta sequencing. The final blood draw took place at 4 weeks after radiation, the same time as nephrectomy. In the roughly 54 samples combined, some 4,000,000 unique CDR3 nucleotide sequences were found, encoding 2.5 million to 3 million unique CDR3 amino acid sequences. Study-level results and caveats: Dynamics of the blood repertoire were not tracked past 4 weeks after treatment. In blood, the top tumor clonotypes increased from baseline to 2 weeks after radiation and then shrank by 4 weeks, which suggests a temporary expansion of tumor-resident clones. No pretreatment tumor biopsies were available, so the baseline intratumoral presence of clonotypes could not be determined. With a single-armed trial design, the study had no way to address how radiation dose or scheduling affects the TCR repertoire.

Worth noting for this clone: Its recognized antigen is unknown. No base qualities exist here, and no much larger clone lies one base off it.

The meaning of the sample's time point label: blood 4 weeks post-SBRT, at nephrectomy. Interpreted using the paper, the treatment or condition label stands for: 15 Gy SBRT to primary tumor, nephrectomy 4 weeks later. The samples were obtained from a clinical trial, where primary renal cell carcinomas were treated with 15 Gy stereotactic body radiation therapy and then removed by nephrectomy 4 weeks afterward. To follow tumor-enriched clonotypes, peripheral blood was collected serially from radiation-treated patients at baseline and again at 2 weeks and 4 weeks after SBRT. Every patient's renal cell carcinoma showed clear cell pathology. Genomic DNA for TCR sequencing was prepared using the QIAamp DNA Blood Mini Kit (Qiagen). The analyses included just those samples that passed every quality control check. TCR beta libraries were generated from genomic DNA with the immunoSEQ kit, following the manufacturer's recommendations. To prepare the libraries, a first multiplex PCR with proprietary primers was run, followed by a second PCR that added unique barcodes, and a bead cleanup was done after each round. A kit-provided positive control reaction and a negative control reaction were included in every sample batch. The final libraries were assessed on an Agilent 4200 TapeStation D1000 ScreenTape, pooled by volume, and quantified by qPCR. Sequencing was performed on an Illumina NextSeq500 using a MidOutput 150-cycle cartridge, with 156 Read1 cycles, 15 Index1 cycles, and the kit custom primers. The pooled library was loaded at 0.75 to 1 pM, and roughly 20% PhiX control was spiked in. The study's own analysis went as follows. The vendor-processed data were analyzed in R, and a clonotype was defined as all T cells that share the same CDR3 nucleotide sequence. In the clone abundance analyses, frequencies were normalized to the 10,000 most abundant clones in each sample. Public T cell clones, which averaged fewer than five per sample, were removed prior to analysis. Tumor-enriched and baseline blood-enriched clonotypes were defined by at least a 32-fold difference in abundance between compartments. Clonotypes expanded or contracted between blood time points were identified with a beta-binomial differential abundance model. The Baroni-Urbani and Buser coefficient was used to measure tumor-blood repertoire similarity, and groups were compared with two-tailed Wilcoxon tests in R. TCRdb's version of the immuneACCESS table is confined to in-frame rearrangements and falls short of the full clone set. An unresolved V gene accounts for under half of the shortfall where checked; the remainder is of unknown origin. V, J and clone size derive from that table, while D and trimming were established from the DNA sequence. For this sample there are over 120,000 clones; about 88% appear just once. The ten largest clones represent about 17% of the sample.

CDR1 is given as LGHNA and CDR2 as YSLEER, both from the germline V gene. V and J lose 5 bases and 3 bases, and a span of 16 bases separates them. The CDR3 has 16 amino acids, counting the end cysteine and phenylalanine. Only the CDR3 region is kept as DNA, spanning 48 bases read in frame from base 1. The sequence links TRBV4-3 to TRBJ2-2; the D gene remains uncertain. The sequence was collected from a woman in her 50s with renal cell carcinoma. The sequencing here drew on blood, taken from a patient whose treatment included radiotherapy and nephrectomy. The CDR3 protein is CASSNGVISDTGELFF. At the DNA level, the sequence is TGCGCCAGCAGCAATGGCGTGATTTCGGACACCGGGGAGCTGTTTTTT.